The 8 T cell receptor beta chains given below trace back to one sample, sequenced in a study of CD8 T cells in ankylosing spondylitis. Findings and caveats of the study: Typical of ankylosing spondylitis blood, it appeared, was a TCR beta motif of fewer than 10 highly homologous variants.

These receptors have no known antigen. TCRdb redid the calling of the 5' RACE reads with MiXCR, one entry per CDR3 protein. The profile shows 200,000 to 250,000 distinct CDR3 sequences, approximately 20% of them singletons. Sequenced input: blood, either unsorted or a sorted T cell fraction (not recorded which). The receptor source for this set is a male donor with ankylosing spondylitis.

The rearrangement links TRBV10-2 to TRBJ2-2; unclear D gene. The CDR3 extends over 14 amino acids. Germline CDR1 is WSHSY and CDR2 is SAAADI. The germline V and J ends were trimmed by 5 bases and 7 bases, with 14 bases remaining between them. DNA for the CDR3: TGCGCCAGCAGTTACTCGCCCCGCGACGGGGAGCTGTTTTTT. Translating gives CASSYSPRDGELFF.

This clonotype was seen only a few times. V usage is TRBV29-1 and J usage is TRBJ2-5; TRBD1 agrees at 7 bases. The length of the CDR3 is 13 residues. Germline V gene lookup returns CDR1 SQVTM and CDR2 ANQGSEA. V lost 4 bases to trimming and J lost 4 bases; unmatched junction nucleotides: 6. The CDR3 DNA is TGCAGCGTTGCCTGGGACAGTTCAGAGACCCAGTACTTC. Amino acids: CSVAWDSSETQYF.

This clonotype showed up just a few times. The genes are TRBV27 and TRBJ1-2; D uncertain. The CDR3 has 13 amino acids. Deletions cut 5 bases from V and 4 bases from J, with 11 bases between. Germline V gene data show CDR1 as MNHEY and CDR2 as SMNVEV (reference sequence). CDR3 sequence reads: CASSPSATYGYTF. Written as DNA, the CDR3 is TGTGCCAGCAGTCCATCGGCCACCTATGGCTACACCTTC.

A few counts support this clonotype. The chain has TRBV12-3 or TRBV12-4 and TRBJ2-2; D is perhaps TRBD1 or TRBD2 (5 bases each). This CDR3 has 16 residues. Trimming took 3 bases from V and 0 from J, leaving 11 bases between them. CDR3 in DNA: TGTGCCAGCAGTTTTGCCGGGACGCCGAACACCGGGGAGCTGTTTTTT. As protein: CASSFAGTPNTGELFF.

As DNA, the CDR3 is TGTGCCAGCAGTGGGAGCAGGGGTGGGAACTACGAGCAGTACTTC. Protein sequence: CASSGSRGGNYEQYF. J is TRBJ2-7 and V is TRBV2, with a weak D call TRBD1 (6 bases). The V end lost 4 bases, the J end lost 3 bases, and 16 bases lay between the germline ends. Germline loops: CDR1 SNHLY, CDR2 FYNNEI. The CDR3 has 15 residues.

The chain has TRBV20-1 and TRBJ2-1; a possible D gene is TRBD2 (6 bases). Germline-derived CDR1 and CDR2 are DFQATT and SNEGSKA (reference sequence). The V and J ends lost 3 bases and 2 bases respectively, with 14 bases between them. The CDR3 covers 15 residues. CDR3 bases: TGCAGTGCTAGGCCGGAGGGCCTGCCCTACAATGAGCAGTTCTTC. This codes for CSARPEGLPYNEQFF.

The sample holds a few counts of this clonotype. The gene calls are TRBV28 and TRBJ2-5, with D unresolved. The germline CDR1 and CDR2 sequences are MDHEN and SYDVKM. CDR3 length: 12 residues. V was trimmed by 3 bases and J by 4 bases, leaving 6 bases between them. The CDR3 is CASSLTPETQYF. CDR3 nucleotides: TGTGCCAGCAGTTTGACTCCAGAGACCCAGTACTTC.

The CDR3 loop reads CASSFHHGGGGTEAFF. Written as DNA, the CDR3 is TGTGCCAGCAGTTTTCACCATGGGGGGGGGGGCACTGAAGCTTTCTTT. This chain links TRBV28 with TRBJ1-1; a possible D gene is TRBD1 (5 bases). The V and J ends lost 3 bases and 4 bases respectively, with 18 bases between them. The CDR3 has 16 amino acids. Germline V lookup: CDR1 MDHEN, CDR2 SYDVKM.